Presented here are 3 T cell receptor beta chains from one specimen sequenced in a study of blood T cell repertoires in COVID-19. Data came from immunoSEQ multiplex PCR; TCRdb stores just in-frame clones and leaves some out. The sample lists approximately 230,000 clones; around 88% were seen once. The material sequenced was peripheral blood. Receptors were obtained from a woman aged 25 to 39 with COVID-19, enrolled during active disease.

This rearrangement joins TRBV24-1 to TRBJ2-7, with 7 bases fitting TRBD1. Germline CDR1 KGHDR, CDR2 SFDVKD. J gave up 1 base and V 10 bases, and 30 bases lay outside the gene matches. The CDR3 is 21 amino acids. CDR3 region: CATAGGIFKTIGAGASYEQYV. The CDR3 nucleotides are TGTGCCACAGCAGGGGGTATTTTCAAAACTATAGGGGCTGGGGCTTCCTACGAGCAGTACGTC.

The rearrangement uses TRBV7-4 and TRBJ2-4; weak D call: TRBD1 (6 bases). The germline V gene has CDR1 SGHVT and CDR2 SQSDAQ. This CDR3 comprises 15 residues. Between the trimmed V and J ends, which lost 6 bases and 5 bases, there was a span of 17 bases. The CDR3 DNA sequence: TGTGCCAGCAGTTCACTCCGGGACACCGAAAACATTCAGTACTTC. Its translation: CASSSLRDTENIQYF.

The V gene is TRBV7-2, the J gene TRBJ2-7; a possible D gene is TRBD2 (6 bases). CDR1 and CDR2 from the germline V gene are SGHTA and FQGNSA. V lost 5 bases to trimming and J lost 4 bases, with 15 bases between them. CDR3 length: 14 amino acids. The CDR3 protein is CASSNRRGSYEQYF. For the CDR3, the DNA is TGTGCCAGCAGCAACCGTCGGGGGTCTTACGAGCAGTACTTC.